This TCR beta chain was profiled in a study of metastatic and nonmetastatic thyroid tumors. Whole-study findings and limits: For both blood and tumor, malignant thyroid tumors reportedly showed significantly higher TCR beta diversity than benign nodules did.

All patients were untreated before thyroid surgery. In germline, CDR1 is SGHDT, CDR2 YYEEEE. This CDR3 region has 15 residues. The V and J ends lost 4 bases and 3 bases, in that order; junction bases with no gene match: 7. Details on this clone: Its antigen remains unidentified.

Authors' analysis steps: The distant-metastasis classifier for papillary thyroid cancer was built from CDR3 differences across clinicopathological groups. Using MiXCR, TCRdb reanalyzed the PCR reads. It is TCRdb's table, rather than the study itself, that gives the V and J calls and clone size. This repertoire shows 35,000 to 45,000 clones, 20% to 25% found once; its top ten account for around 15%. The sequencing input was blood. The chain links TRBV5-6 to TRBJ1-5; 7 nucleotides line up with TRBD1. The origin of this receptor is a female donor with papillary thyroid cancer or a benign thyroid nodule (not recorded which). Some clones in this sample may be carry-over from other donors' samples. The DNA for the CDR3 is TGTGCCAGCAGCATTCGACAGGGCCCCAATCAGCCCCAGCATTTT. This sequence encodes CASSIRQGPNQPQHF.